This TCR beta chain was observed in a study of T cell changes during pregnancy in multiple sclerosis. The CDR3 consists of 17 residues. CDR1 MRHNA and CDR2 SNTAGT come from the germline V gene. Between the trimmed V and J ends, which lost 8 bases and 0 bases, there was a span of 19 bases. Method: immunoSEQ multiplex PCR; TCRdb's copy keeps in-frame clones and lacks some. Of more than 35,000 clones in the sample, over 90% were seen once. The gene calls are TRBV6-4 and TRBJ2-2; maybe TRBD1 (6 bases). Sequencing was performed on CD4+ T cells from peripheral blood mononuclear cells, taken in the second trimester of pregnancy. The source is a female donor with multiple sclerosis, enrolled in a pregnancy study. DNA for the CDR3: TGTGCCAGCCGCTGGACAGTAAGCTTCGCGAACACCGGGGAGCTGTTTTTT. This codes for CASRWTVSFANTGELFF.